The table lists the clone carrying this T cell receptor beta chain with a count of one. This specimen includes other DNA sequences encoding the same CDR3. The Seattle site enrolled patients during active infection and followed them longitudinally. The sample belongs to a study of blood T cell repertoires in COVID-19. Study summary: Sources were T cells, B-cell-depleted T cells, or PBMCs; the material itself was cDNA or gDNA.

This CDR3 spans 13 amino acids. Trimming removed 3 bases from V and 5 bases from J, with 11 bases in between. The germline V gene has CDR1 KGHSH and CDR2 LQKENI. In the authors' workflow: For nucleated cells, counts were estimated from reference gene primer amplification. Assay used: immunoSEQ multiplex PCR; TCRdb lists only in-frame clones, some missing. The DNA was the basis for D and trimming; V, J and clone size are from that table. Of approximately 350,000 clones in the sample, around nine tenths are singletons; the top ten hold about 6.7%. The chain is built from TRBV18 and TRBJ2-7, with D hard to call. Specimen: peripheral blood. The receptor's source is a woman in her 70s with COVID-19, enrolled during active disease. The CDR3 region is CASSPLGLNEQYF. The CDR3 bases are TGTGCCAGCTCACCCTTGGGCCTTAACGAGCAGTACTTC.